This is a list of T cell receptor beta chains from one sample in a study of blood T cells in healthy people across ages. TCRdb reprocessed the 5' RACE reads with MiXCR, giving one entry per CDR3 protein. The sample carries 900,000 to 950,000 distinct CDR3 sequences, 29% recorded once. The same specimen was also included in a second study, on T cells of mothers and their children.

The sample was blood. These receptors were taken from a woman aged 40 to 50 in good health. Both conserved end residues are part of each CDR3. The D gene is left open where the match is weak. The size field is filled for only some rows; it gives once, few, many or a size class.

TRBJ2-5 | TRBD2 | few | TRBV7-2 | CASSRGGAKETQYF | TGTGCCAGCAGCCGGGGAGGGGCGAAAGAGACCCAGTACTTC
TRBJ2-5 | NA | many | TRBV7-2 | CASSWDTRPEETQYF | TGTGCCAGCAGCTGGGATACCCGGCCAGAAGAGACCCAGTACTTC
TRBJ1-4 | NA | NA | TRBV3-1 | CASSKGGANEKLFF | TGTGCCAGCAGCAAGGGAGGGGCTAATGAAAAACTGTTTTTT
TRBJ2-5 | NA | NA | TRBV10-3 | CAISETGVLPQYF | TGTGCCATCAGTGAGACAGGCGTTTTACCCCAGTACTTC
TRBJ2-1 | NA | few | TRBV29-1 | CSVEERSSYNEQFF | TGCAGCGTTGAAGAGCGGAGCTCCTACAATGAGCAGTTCTTC
TRBJ1-6 | NA | NA | TRBV5-6 | CASSLGRRNSPLHF | TGTGCCAGCAGCTTGGGTAGGAGGAATTCACCCCTCCACTTT
TRBJ2-5 | NA | many | TRBV29-1 | CSVVEQTQYF | TGCAGCGTTGTTGAGCAGACCCAGTACTTC
TRBJ2-3 | NA | NA | TRBV27 | CASSLYLSSTDTQYF | TGTGCCAGCAGTTTATACCTTTCTAGCACAGATACGCAGTATTTT
TRBJ2-7 | NA | many | TRBV20-1 | CSARQGGGEQYF | TGCAGTGCTAGACAGGGGGGAGGCGAGCAGTACTTC
TRBJ2-1 | TRBD1 | many | TRBV7-2 | CASRLDRVPYNEQFF | TGTGCCAGCAGATTAGACAGGGTCCCATACAATGAGCAGTTCTTC
TRBJ2-1 | NA | many | TRBV10-3 | CAISDRTGSYNEQFF | TGTGCCATCAGTGACCGGACGGGCTCCTACAATGAGCAGTTCTTC
TRBJ2-2 | NA | NA | TRBV7-3 | CAGSPDIYSTGELFF | TGTGCCGGCAGCCCCGACATATACAGTACCGGGGAGCTGTTTTTT
TRBJ2-7 | TRBD1 | many | TRBV24-1 | CATSDTTGTGGIYEQYF | TGTGCCACCAGTGATACCACCGGGACAGGGGGCATCTACGAGCAGTACTTC
TRBJ2-1 | NA | NA | TRBV18 | CASSPNLSRGEQFF | TGCGCCAGCTCACCAAACCTCTCGCGTGGTGAGCAGTTCTTC
TRBJ2-1 | TRBD1 | NA | TRBV7-2 | CASSFGTGNTEQFF | TGTGCCAGCAGCTTTGGGACAGGGAACACTGAGCAGTTCTTC
TRBJ2-3 | NA | once | TRBV6-5 | CASAGRSTDTQYF | TGTGCCAGCGCCGGGAGAAGCACAGATACGCAGTATTTT
TRBJ2-7 | TRBD1 | NA | TRBV7-9 | CASSATGLYEQYF | TGTGCCAGCAGCGCGACAGGGCTATACGAGCAGTACTTC
TRBJ2-3 | TRBD2 | NA | TRBV7-9 | CASSPRREGRDTQYF | TGTGCCAGCAGCCCTCGGCGGGAGGGCCGGGATACGCAGTATTTT
TRBJ2-5 | TRBD1 | many | TRBV6-2/TRBV6-3 | CASRPGTGLSGTQYF | TGTGCCAGCAGGCCCGGGACAGGTTTATCTGGGACCCAGTACTTC
TRBJ2-5 | NA | NA | TRBV5-1 | CATSDEQETQYF | TGCGCCACCTCGGACGAACAAGAGACCCAGTACTTC
TRBJ2-3 | TRBD2 | many | TRBV15 | CATSTAGVSTDTQYF | TGTGCCACCAGCACGGCGGGGGTTAGCACAGATACGCAGTATTTT
TRBJ2-1 | TRBD1 | few | TRBV10-3 | CAISGGTGGLAYNEQFF | TGTGCCATCAGTGGAGGGACAGGAGGGCTTGCTTACAATGAGCAGTTCTTC
TRBJ2-1 | TRBD2 | many | TRBV10-3 | CAISSPSGGDNEQFF | TGTGCCATCAGTAGTCCTAGCGGGGGGGATAATGAGCAGTTCTTC
TRBJ2-3 | TRBD2 | few | TRBV7-3 | CASSFTSGGKTDTQYF | TGTGCCAGCAGTTTTACTAGCGGGGGGAAAACAGATACGCAGTATTTT
TRBJ1-6 | TRBD1 | few | TRBV7-6 | CASAGGGYNSPLHF | TGTGCCAGCGCAGGGGGCGGGTATAATTCACCCCTCCACTTT
TRBJ2-5 | TRBD2 | NA | TRBV10-3 | CAIRTGTSEETQYF | TGTGCCATCAGAACCGGGACTAGCGAAGAGACCCAGTACTTC
TRBJ2-5 | NA | NA | TRBV11-2 | CASSLGFVNTGQETQYF | TGTGCCAGCAGCTTAGGGTTTGTAAATACCGGACAGGAGACCCAGTACTTC
TRBJ1-1 | NA | NA | TRBV7-9 | CASSLSTEVNTEAFF | TGTGCCAGCAGCTTATCGACAGAGGTTAACACTGAAGCTTTCTTT
TRBJ2-1 | NA | few | TRBV29-1 | CSVEGRAYNEQFF | TGCAGCGTTGAGGGTCGGGCCTACAATGAGCAGTTCTTC
TRBJ1-1 | NA | few | TRBV4-1 | CASSQDWGMGTEAFF | TGCGCCAGCAGCCAAGATTGGGGGATGGGCACTGAAGCTTTCTTT
TRBJ1-6 | NA | NA | TRBV20-1 | CSAREVTGRRPPLHF | TGCAGTGCTAGAGAGGTCACAGGGAGACGTCCACCCCTCCACTTT
TRBJ2-7 | NA | many | TRBV7-2 | CASSSPGLTYEQYF | TGTGCCAGCAGCTCCCCCGGGTTAACCTACGAGCAGTACTTC
TRBJ1-5 | NA | few | TRBV18 | CASSPEVPGGRNQPQHF | TGTGCCAGCTCACCAGAGGTTCCGGGGGGCCGAAATCAGCCCCAGCATTTT
TRBJ2-5 | NA | NA | TRBV20-1 | CSARPLGGETQYF | TGCAGTGCTAGGCCCCTGGGCGGAGAGACCCAGTACTTC
TRBJ2-1 | TRBD1 | few | TRBV28 | CASSDRTGRSYNEQFF | TGTGCCAGCAGCGACCGGACAGGACGTTCCTACAATGAGCAGTTCTTC
TRBJ1-2 | NA | NA | TRBV6-5 | CASRGAGTGYGYTF | TGTGCCAGCAGGGGAGCCGGGACCGGCTATGGCTACACCTTC
TRBJ1-2 | NA | many | TRBV6-1 | CASMTNWGGNYGYTF | TGTGCCAGCATGACTAACTGGGGGGGGAACTATGGCTACACCTTC